Following are 27 T cell receptor beta chains from one sample sequenced in a study of early T cells in non-severe SARS-CoV-2 infection. TCRdb passed the 5' RACE reads through MiXCR, listing each CDR3 protein once. The profile shows 55,000 to 65,000 distinct CDR3 sequences, 8% to 11% of them singletons. The material sequenced was whole blood. These receptors originate from an adult who was a healthcare worker with PCR-confirmed SARS-CoV-2 infection or an uninfected control (not recorded which).

This clonotype occurred a few times. The chain combines TRBV29-1 with TRBJ1-2, with D hard to call. The V end lost 3 bases, the J end lost 3 bases, and 11 bases lay between the germline ends. The CDR3 covers 13 residues. Germline CDR1 SQVTM, CDR2 ANQGSEA. CDR3 nucleotides: TGCAGCGTTGAGGGCGGAGACTACTATGGCTACACCTTC. It translates to CSVEGGDYYGYTF.

This clonotype turned up a few times. The rearrangement uses TRBV5-4 and TRBJ2-5; D call uncertain. V lost 0 bases and J lost 2, with 5 bases in between. The CDR3 is 13 residues long. Germline values: CDR1 SGHNT, CDR2 YYREEE (reference sequence). As DNA, the CDR3 is TGTGCCAGCAGCTTGGTTTCACAAGAGACCCAGTACTTC. Translation: CASSLVSQETQYF.

This clonotype was counted many times. V and J are TRBV7-2 and TRBJ2-5, with 7 bases that match TRBD2. CDR3 length: 14 residues. The V gene end was trimmed by 1 base and the J gene end by 6 bases; junction bases not matched to a gene: 5. Germline V gene lookup returns CDR1 SGHTA and CDR2 FQGNSA. The CDR3 bases are TGTGCCAGCAGCTTAGGCGGGAGTGAGAAGACCCAGTACTTC. Residues: CASSLGGSEKTQYF.

This clonotype has a handful of counts. This sequence joins TRBV11-2 and TRBJ2-5, with TRBD2 matching over 7 bases. CDR1 and CDR2 from the germline V gene are SGHAT and FQNNGV. Trimming removed 5 bases from V and 5 bases from J; junction bases left unmatched: 8. The CDR3 loop spans 14 amino acids. The CDR3 is CASSGGSGRETQYF. DNA of the CDR3: TGTGCCAGCAGCGGAGGTAGCGGGCGGGAGACCCAGTACTTC.

The V and J genes are TRBV19 and TRBJ2-6, with D possibly matching TRBD2 (5 bases). Germline V gene sequence: CDR1 LNHDA, CDR2 SQIVND (reference sequence). V was clipped by 0 bases and J by 9 bases, with 24 bases between them. This CDR3 contains 19 residues. Here the CDR3 reads CASSIDGRSPGISGNVLTF. CDR3 DNA sequence: TGTGCCAGTAGTATAGACGGCAGGAGCCCCGGGATCTCGGGCAACGTCCTGACTTTC.

The chain combines TRBV18 with TRBJ2-1; D is unclear. Trimming took off 2 bases at V and 6 bases at J, with 17 bases between the two ends. The V gene's germline CDR1 is KGHSH and CDR2 LQKENI. CDR3 length equals 16 residues. The CDR3 spells CASSPSLPGFGNEQFF. The CDR3 DNA follows: TGTGCCAGCTCACCATCTCTCCCCGGGTTTGGCAATGAGCAGTTCTTC.

This clonotype came up a few times. The chain links TRBV7-9 to TRBJ2-3; D perhaps matches TRBD1 (5 bases). This CDR3 contains 13 residues. Trimming stripped 6 bases from V and 7 bases from J, with 14 bases between. Looked up from germline, CDR1 is SEHNR and CDR2 is FQNEAQ (reference sequence). Here the CDR3 DNA reads TGTGCCAGCAGGTTTACCACAGGCCATACGCAGTATTTT. It translates to CASRFTTGHTQYF.

A word on this clonotype: The junction and the germline gene differ at one end; a read error may be behind it. The rearrangement joins TRBV5-4 to TRBJ2-5; possibly TRBD2 for D (7 bases). Germline CDR1 SGHNT, CDR2 YYREEE (reference sequence). The CDR3 has 15 residues. This CDR3 reads CVSTWGGEGQETQYF. In nucleotides, the CDR3 is TGTGTCAGCACCTGGGGGGGCGAAGGACAAGAGACCCAGTACTTC.

The chain uses TRBV20-1 and TRBJ1-5; TRBD1 matches 7 bases. The germline CDR1 and CDR2 sequences are DFQATT and SNEGSKA (reference sequence). The J segment lost 0 bases and the V segment lost 7 bases, leaving 3 bases of the junction unmatched. There are 13 residues in the CDR3. The DNA of the CDR3 is TGCAGTGGCAAGGGGGCTAGCAATCAGCCCCAGCATTTT. This translates into CSGKGASNQPQHF.

The chain recombines TRBV29-1 with TRBJ2-1; D possibly matches TRBD1 or TRBD2 (5 bases each). CDR1 is SQVTM, CDR2 ANQGSEA, per germline. CDR3 size: 13 residues. Trimming cost V 6 bases and J 4 bases, with 13 bases left between them. The CDR3 region is CSVYLGRYNEQFF. The CDR3 nucleotides are TGCAGCGTGTACTTGGGACGATACAATGAGCAGTTCTTC.

This clonotype was seen ten or more times. The chain couples TRBV6-1 to TRBJ2-7, with a weak D call TRBD1 (6 bases). Germline CDR1 MNHNS, CDR2 SASEGT. This CDR3 has 15 residues. Trimming took off 1 base at V and 2 bases at J, with 12 bases between the two ends. The CDR3 sequence: CASSEVPGQTYEQYF. The CDR3 bases are TGTGCCAGCAGTGAAGTCCCGGGACAAACCTACGAGCAGTACTTC.

The gene calls are TRBV6-1 and TRBJ2-7; D ambiguous. Germline V gene lookup returns CDR1 MNHNS and CDR2 SASEGT. Trimming removed 5 bases from V and 3 bases from J, with 17 bases in between. This CDR3 is 15 amino acids long. The DNA of the CDR3 is TGTGCCAGCAGTCCAACCCCGGACGGATTCTACGAGCAGTACTTC. Translated: CASSPTPDGFYEQYF.

This clonotype has at least ten counts. The CDR3: CASSDSGGQGVQEQYF. The CDR3 nucleotides are TGTGCCAGCAGCGACAGCGGAGGACAGGGGGTTCAAGAGCAGTACTTC. V gene TRBV7-9 combines with J gene TRBJ2-7, with TRBD1 matching 10 bases. Unmatched junction bases numbered 14, after V lost 5 bases and J lost 7 bases. The germline gives CDR1 SEHNR, CDR2 FQNEAQ (reference sequence). The CDR3 extends over 16 amino acids.

This clonotype occurred a few times. V is TRBV9 and J is TRBJ2-5; D gene uncertain. Germline V gene sequence: CDR1 SGDLS, CDR2 YYNGEE. The CDR3 consists of 13 residues. The germline V and J ends were trimmed by 2 bases and 2 bases, with 7 bases remaining between them. Here the CDR3 reads CASSVNPQETQYF. The CDR3, as DNA: TGTGCCAGCAGCGTCAACCCACAAGAGACCCAGTACTTC.

This clonotype was observed a handful of times. The genes are TRBV6-2 or TRBV6-3 and TRBJ2-5; no clear D. Deletions cut 7 bases from V and 3 bases from J, with 15 bases between. Germline V gene lookup returns CDR1 MNHEY and CDR2 SVGEGT. This CDR3 region has 14 residues. The CDR3 nucleotides are TGTGCCAGCACCCCTATAACCCCCGAAGAGACCCAGTACTTC. This encodes CASTPITPEETQYF.

There are many counts of this clonotype. This chain joins TRBV29-1 and TRBJ2-1; D is unclear. V was trimmed by 7 bases and J by 5 bases, leaving 12 bases between them. The CDR3 is 12 amino acids. Germline CDR1 SQVTM, CDR2 ANQGSEA. The CDR3 reads CSAAVRDNEQFF. DNA for the CDR3: TGCAGCGCCGCTGTCCGGGACAATGAGCAGTTCTTC.

The table lists this clonotype with many counts. The gene calls are TRBV7-2 and TRBJ1-2; TRBD1 might be the D (5 bases). Trimming pared 0 bases from V and 8 bases from J, leaving 19 bases between. The CDR3 spans 16 residues. Germline-derived CDR1 and CDR2 are SGHTA and FQGNSA. CDR3 sequence reads: CASSLAGSGRAEGYTF. The DNA for the CDR3 is TGTGCCAGCAGCTTAGCCGGTTCAGGCAGGGCCGAAGGCTACACCTTC.

This chain links TRBV10-3 with TRBJ1-6, with D unresolved. The CDR3 is 13 amino acids. V was shortened by 9 bases and J by 7 bases, with 13 bases between the two germline ends. The germline gives CDR1 ENHRY, CDR2 SYGVKD. The CDR3 nucleotides read TGTGCCATTGGACGGGATCTCAATTCACCCCTCCACTTT. This codes for CAIGRDLNSPLHF.

This clonotype was picked up many times. The V and J genes are TRBV29-1 and TRBJ1-1; unclear D gene. CDR3 length: 11 amino acids. Germline CDR1 is SQVTM and CDR2 is ANQGSEA. V was trimmed by 5 bases and J by 1 base, leaving 5 bases between them. The CDR3 protein is CSVQRNTEAFF. In DNA, the CDR3 is TGCAGCGTTCAGCGGAACACTGAAGCTTTCTTT.

There are many counts of this clonotype. V and J are TRBV29-1 and TRBJ2-1; TRBD2 matches 12 bases. The CDR3 covers 14 residues. Germline CDR1 SQVTM, CDR2 ANQGSEA. V gave up 3 bases and J gave up 8 bases; unmatched junction bases: 5. CDR3 DNA: TGCAGCGTTGACCTGACTAGCGGGAGACATGAGCAGTTCTTC. Translating it yields CSVDLTSGRHEQFF.

This clonotype was detected many times. The chain joins TRBV10-3 to TRBJ1-1, with D unclear. Per germline, CDR1 ENHRY and CDR2 SYGVKD. With 2 bases removed from V and 4 bases from J, the gap between germline ends came to 5 bases. The CDR3 length is 12 residues. This CDR3 is CAISEVATEAFF. As DNA, the CDR3 is TGTGCCATCAGTGAGGTGGCCACTGAAGCTTTCTTT.

In this sample, this clonotype turned up a few times. The J gene is TRBJ2-3, the V gene TRBV20-1; TRBD2 is a possible D gene (6 bases). The CDR3 runs 13 residues. The ends were cut back, 5 bases at V and 2 bases at J, with 11 bases in the middle. CDR1 and CDR2 from the germline V gene are DFQATT and SNEGSKA (reference sequence). In DNA form, the CDR3 reads TGCAGTGCTTCGGGAGAGGTCACAGATACGCAGTATTTT. It codes for CSASGEVTDTQYF.

V and J are TRBV7-2 and TRBJ2-7; D call uncertain. This CDR3 has 15 amino acids. Germline V gene lookup returns CDR1 SGHTA and CDR2 FQGNSA. V was shortened by 0 bases and J by 1 base, with 10 bases between the two germline ends. The DNA for the CDR3 is TGTGCCAGCAGCTTAGCTCCCAGTAGGTCCTACGAGCAGTACTTC. Its protein is CASSLAPSRSYEQYF.

Worth noting for this clonotype: One base away lies a much larger clone, so this may be a sequencing read error. V is TRBV7-9 and J is TRBJ1-2, with TRBD1 matching 11 bases. The CDR3 extends over 13 amino acids. From germline, CDR1 is SEHNR and CDR2 FQNEAQ (reference sequence). This CDR3 is CVSSWDRGNGYTF. As DNA, the CDR3 is TGTGTCAGCAGCTGGGACAGGGGGAATGGCTACACCTTC.

The chain carries TRBV3-1 and TRBJ2-4, with TRBD2 matching over 9 bases. Looked up from germline, CDR1 is LGHDT and CDR2 is YNNKEL (reference sequence). Trimming took 7 bases from V and 2 from J; bases not matched to a gene: 6. This CDR3 has 15 residues. CDR3 sequence reads: CASISSGSSKNIQYF. The CDR3 region has the DNA TGTGCCAGCATAAGTAGCGGGAGCTCCAAAAACATTCAGTACTTC.

This clonotype was counted ten times or more. The J gene is TRBJ2-7, the V gene TRBV29-1; TRBD2 is a possible D gene (5 bases). The CDR3 totals 13 residues. V was trimmed by 6 bases and J by 4 bases, leaving 16 bases between them. CDR1 SQVTM and CDR2 ANQGSEA come from the germline V gene. This chain's CDR3 is CSVGIGDTYEQYF. As DNA, the CDR3 is TGCAGCGTCGGGATTGGGGATACTTACGAGCAGTACTTC.

This clonotype was counted between two and nine times. The junction departs from the called germline gene at one end, perhaps through a read error. This chain joins TRBV6-2 or TRBV6-3 and TRBJ2-7, with TRBD1 matching over 9 bases. This CDR3 is 15 amino acids long. The germline V gene has CDR1 MNHEY and CDR2 SVGEGT. The CDR3, as DNA: TGTGCCAGCAGATACTCCGGGACAGGGAGTGACGAGCAGTACTTC. This gives the protein CASRYSGTGSDEQYF.